The 13 T cell receptor beta chains below come from one sample, sequenced in a study of cytomegalovirus exposure and HLA in healthy donors (dated by TCRdb to 2015 to 2018). Library prep was done by the immunoSEQ multiplex PCR assay. The multiplex PCR relied on a mix of 60 forward primers for TCR Vbeta segments and 13 reverse primers for TCR Jbeta segments. The table comes from immuneACCESS by way of TCRdb, which keeps in-frame sequences with V and J called. Part of the clones is missing from these tables; in studies checked, under half for an unresolved V gene and the rest for unknown reasons. In all, the sample holds 140,000 to 150,000 clones, and approximately 79% of those were seen once. The top ten constitute less than 3.5% of the sample. Sequenced: PBMCs. Receptors were obtained from a woman aged 25 to 39 in good health and CMV-seronegative.

This clone has only a few counts. The chain joins TRBV4-1 to TRBJ1-2; TRBD1 matches 9 bases. V gave up 2 bases and J gave up 6 bases; unmatched junction bases: 10. The CDR3 spans 16 residues. Per germline, CDR1 MGHRA and CDR2 YSYEKL. CDR3 residues: CASSQPTQGAVNGYTF. In nucleotides, the CDR3 is TGCGCCAGCAGCCAACCAACACAGGGGGCCGTGAATGGCTACACCTTC.

The rearrangement uses TRBV28 and TRBJ2-5, with TRBD1 matching 10 bases. Germline V lookup: CDR1 MDHEN, CDR2 SYDVKM. V dropped 5 bases and J dropped 2; count of bases not matched to a gene: 5. The length of the CDR3 is 15 residues. The CDR3 nucleotides are TGTGCCAGCAGTCCACCGGGACAGGGGCAAGAGACCCAGTACTTC. As protein: CASSPPGQGQETQYF.

The J gene is TRBJ1-1, the V gene TRBV29-1; weak D call: TRBD1 (6 bases). V lost 3 bases and J 2 bases, leaving 19 bases between the germline ends. CDR3 length: 16 amino acids. Germline V gene lookup returns CDR1 SQVTM and CDR2 ANQGSEA. This CDR3 reads CSVEAGVIGANTEAFF. The CDR3 coding sequence is TGCAGCGTTGAGGCAGGGGTCATTGGGGCTAACACTGAAGCTTTCTTT.

The J gene is TRBJ2-7, the V gene TRBV29-1, with D possibly matching TRBD1 (7 bases). V was trimmed by 7 bases and J by 3 bases, leaving 16 bases between them. Germline CDR1 SQVTM, CDR2 ANQGSEA. CDR3 size: 13 residues. In DNA, the CDR3 is TGCAGCGCTTCACAGGGGAGGAGCTACGAGCAGTACTTC. This sequence encodes CSASQGRSYEQYF.

The chain uses TRBV2 and TRBJ2-6, with TRBD1 identical over 10 bases. Germline V lookup: CDR1 SNHLY, CDR2 FYNNEI. V lost 3 bases to trimming and J lost 3 bases; unmatched junction nucleotides: 8. This CDR3 contains 18 residues. The DNA of the CDR3 is TGTGCCAGCAGTGAGGGGACAGGGGTTATTCGTGGGGCCAACGTCCTGACTTTC. Its translation is CASSEGTGVIRGANVLTF.

V usage is TRBV6-5 and J usage is TRBJ1-2; TRBD1 matches at 8 bases. In germline, CDR1 is MNHEY, CDR2 SVGAGI. The CDR3 totals 13 residues. V lost 5 bases, J lost 8 bases, and 7 bases stayed unmatched. The CDR3 coding sequence is TGTGCCAGCAGTAGACAGGGGCTCGGAGGCTACACCTTC. It codes for CASSRQGLGGYTF.

The V gene is TRBV27, the J gene TRBJ2-5; D is perhaps TRBD2 (5 bases). The CDR3 has 15 amino acids. Deletions cut 6 bases from V and 4 bases from J, with 18 bases between. Germline V gene sequence: CDR1 MNHEY, CDR2 SMNVEV (reference sequence). The CDR3 protein is CASSLRERSRETQYF. DNA for the CDR3: TGTGCCAGCAGCCTCCGGGAACGATCAAGAGAGACCCAGTACTTC.

This rearrangement joins TRBV4-3 to TRBJ2-7; D possibly corresponds to TRBD1 (6 bases). The germline V gene encodes CDR1 LGHNA and CDR2 YSLEER. CDR3 length: 16 residues. V was cut by 1 base and J by 0 bases, with 13 bases left in between. CDR3 bases: TGCGCCAGCAGCCAAGTCTTGGGGGCGAGCTCCTACGAGCAGTACTTC. Protein: CASSQVLGASSYEQYF.

This chain uses TRBV2 with TRBJ1-4, with 7 bases identical to TRBD1. Trimming removed 7 bases from V and 0 bases from J; junction bases left unmatched: 5. Per germline, CDR1 SNHLY and CDR2 FYNNEI. This CDR3 has 15 amino acids. Here the CDR3 reads CASTRQGPTNEKLFF. CDR3 nucleotide sequence: TGTGCCAGCACTCGACAGGGACCAACTAATGAAAAACTGTTTTTT.

The chain joins TRBV9 to TRBJ2-5, with 7 bases matching TRBD2. Germline-derived CDR1 and CDR2 are SGDLS and YYNGEE. The junction had 9 bases not matched to a gene; V was cut back by 0 bases and J by 4 bases. This CDR3 spans 16 amino acids. The CDR3 DNA sequence: TGTGCCAGCAGCGTAGGTGTCGCGGGGGTGGGAGAGACCCAGTACTTC. Translated, it gives CASSVGVAGVGETQYF.

The CDR3 DNA follows: TGTGCCAGCAGTTACGCAGGGAACGGGGGCACTGAAGCTTTCTTT. Translated, it gives CASSYAGNGGTEAFF. The chain combines TRBV6-6 with TRBJ1-1, with a weak D call TRBD1 (5 bases). The CDR3 has 15 amino acids. Germline V gives CDR1 MNHNY, CDR2 SVGAGI (reference sequence). Trimming stripped 2 bases from V and 4 bases from J, with 14 bases between.

A few counts support this clone. The chain uses TRBV6-5 and TRBJ1-4; TRBD1 is a possible D gene (5 bases). Germline V lookup: CDR1 MNHEY, CDR2 SVGAGI. The CDR3 length is 14 residues. The V end lost 0 bases, the J end lost 7 bases, and 9 bases lay between the germline ends. In nucleotides, the CDR3 is TGTGCCAGCAGTTACTCTCTGCAGGGTGAAAAACTGTTTTTT. Translated: CASSYSLQGEKLFF.

The V and J genes are TRBV27 and TRBJ2-5, with D maybe TRBD2 (6 bases). The closer fit of TRBJ2-7 to the DNA end suggests the J call may be wrong. The CDR3 is made up of 15 amino acids. Germline CDR1 MNHEY, CDR2 SMNVEV (reference sequence). This CDR3 is CASSLSGGVYYEQYF. The CDR3 region has the DNA TGTGCCAGCAGTTTATCAGGAGGGGTCTACTACGAGCAGTACTTC.